This T cell receptor beta chain was identified during a study of blood T cell repertoires in COVID-19. Sequencing used immunoSEQ multiplex PCR; TCRdb keeps in-frame clones, though not all of them. Among 150,000 to 200,000 clones listed, about 82% were seen once. The CDR3 spans 16 residues. V lost 4 bases and J lost 4; bases outside the gene matches: 13. Germline CDR1 is SGHRS and CDR2 is YFSETQ. The source is a woman under 40 who had recovered from COVID-19. Sequencing was carried out using PBMCs or T cells enriched from blood (not recorded which). The rearrangement links TRBV5-1 to TRBJ2-7, with TRBD2 identical over 8 bases. CDR3 loop: CASSPTTLTGGYEQYF. The CDR3 coding sequence is TGCGCCAGCAGCCCCACCACCCTAACGGGAGGGTACGAGCAGTACTTC.